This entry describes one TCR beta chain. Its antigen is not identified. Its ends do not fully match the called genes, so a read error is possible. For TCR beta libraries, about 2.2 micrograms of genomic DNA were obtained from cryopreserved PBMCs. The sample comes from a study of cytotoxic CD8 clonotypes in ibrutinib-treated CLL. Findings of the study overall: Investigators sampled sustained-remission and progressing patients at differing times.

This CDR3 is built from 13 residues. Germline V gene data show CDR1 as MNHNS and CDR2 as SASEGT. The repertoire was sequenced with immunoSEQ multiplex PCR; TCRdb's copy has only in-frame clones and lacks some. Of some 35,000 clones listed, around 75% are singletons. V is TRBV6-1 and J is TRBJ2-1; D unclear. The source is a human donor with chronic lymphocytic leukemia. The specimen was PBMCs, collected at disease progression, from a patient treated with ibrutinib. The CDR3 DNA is TGTGCCAGCAGTGAACGTTCGCCTTCGGAGCAGGTCTTC. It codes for CASSERSPSEQVF.